These 21 T cell receptor beta chains came from one sample sequenced in a study of cytomegalovirus exposure and HLA in healthy donors. 13 Jbeta primers and 60 Vbeta primers were used for the PCR. This table comes from immunoSEQ multiplex PCR, and its TCRdb copy is limited to in-frame clones, with some not included. Among about 88,000 clones listed, approximately 70% were seen once. The sequencing sample was made of PBMCs. These receptors were obtained from a man aged 50 to 59 in good health and CMV-seronegative.

The chain has TRBV5-1 and TRBJ2-3, with D unclear. Germline-derived CDR1 and CDR2 are SGHRS and YFSETQ. CDR3 length: 14 amino acids. The germline V and J ends were trimmed by 2 bases and 4 bases, with 11 bases remaining between them. CDR3 region: CASSFSGSADTQYF. CDR3 DNA sequence: TGCGCCAGCAGCTTCTCAGGTTCCGCAGATACGCAGTATTTT.

This clone turned up a few times. V is TRBV19 and J is TRBJ2-5; 14 bases match TRBD2. This CDR3 comprises 17 residues. With V trimmed by 1 base and J by 5 bases, 6 bases remained unmatched. From germline, CDR1 is LNHDA and CDR2 SQIVND (reference sequence). CDR3 region: CASSIVPRTSGRETQYF. DNA of the CDR3: TGTGCCAGTAGTATAGTCCCTAGGACTAGCGGGAGGGAGACCCAGTACTTC.

This clone was seen a handful of times. The chain has TRBV18 and TRBJ1-1; 7 bases map to TRBD1. V dropped 4 bases and J dropped 0; count of bases not matched to a gene: 5. Per germline, CDR1 KGHSH and CDR2 LQKENI. The CDR3 covers 15 residues. CDR3 sequence (DNA): TGTGCCAGCTCACGACAGGGTGAAATGAACACTGAAGCTTTCTTT. It translates to CASSRQGEMNTEAFF. Full variable domain (missing parts from reference TRBV18 and TRBJ1-1): NAGVMQNPRHLVRRRGQEARLRCSPMKGHSHVYWYRQLPEEGLKFMVYLQKENIIDESGMPKERFSAEFPKEGPSILRIQQVVRGDSAAYFCASSRQGEMNTEAFFGQGTRLTVV.

V gene TRBV5-4 combines with J gene TRBJ2-2; the D gene is possibly TRBD2 (6 bases). V was shortened by 1 base and J by 5 bases, with 9 bases between the two germline ends. The CDR3 is 14 amino acids. Germline V CDR1 and CDR2: SGHNT, YYREEE (reference sequence). The CDR3 loop is CASSLPRGTGELFF. CDR3 coding DNA: TGTGCCAGCAGCTTGCCCCGGGGGACCGGGGAGCTGTTTTTT.

The rearrangement uses TRBV2 and TRBJ2-3, with D maybe TRBD1 (6 bases). The V gene's germline CDR1 is SNHLY and CDR2 FYNNEI. V shed 5 bases and J shed 6 bases, with 15 bases lying between them. The CDR3 contains 14 residues. The CDR3 loop is CASSLDRSGDTQYF. The CDR3 bases are TGTGCCAGCAGTCTTGACAGGTCCGGGGATACGCAGTATTTT.

The chain couples TRBV6-1 to TRBJ2-7, with D possibly being TRBD1 (5 bases). The CDR3 is made up of 13 amino acids. V shed 8 bases and J shed 0 bases, with 11 bases lying between them. Looked up from germline, CDR1 is MNHNS and CDR2 is SASEGT. The CDR3, as DNA: TGTGCCAGCCGGACACCGAGCTCCTACGAGCAGTACTTC. The encoded protein is CASRTPSSYEQYF.

This clone was seen a few times. The V and J genes are TRBV14 and TRBJ2-7; 10 bases agree with TRBD2. In germline, CDR1 is SGHDN, CDR2 FVKESK. J gave up 4 bases and V 4 bases, and 10 bases lay outside the gene matches. This CDR3 is 16 amino acids long. As DNA, the CDR3 is TGTGCCAGCAGCCGCCGAGATACTAGCGGGGCTTACGAGCAGTACTTC. Amino acids: CASSRRDTSGAYEQYF. The full variable domain, with the rest looked up from reference TRBV14 and TRBJ2-7, is EAGVTQFPSHSVIEKGQTVTLRCDPISGHDNLYWYRRVMGKEIKFLLHFVKESKQDESGMPNNRFLAERTGGTYSTLKVQPAELEDSGVYFCASSRRDTSGAYEQYFGPGTRLTVT.

This clone was found once. The chain couples TRBV6-5 to TRBJ2-7; the D is unclear. The germline V and J ends were trimmed by 5 bases and 5 bases, with 19 bases remaining between them. The CDR3 consists of 15 residues. CDR1 is MNHEY, CDR2 SVGAGI, per germline. CDR3 in amino acids: CASSSESVPPHEQYF. The CDR3 DNA follows: TGTGCCAGCAGTAGCGAGTCAGTCCCCCCTCACGAGCAGTACTTC.

This chain joins TRBV2 and TRBJ1-4; tentative D call: TRBD1 (6 bases). The CDR3 covers 14 residues. From germline, CDR1 is SNHLY and CDR2 FYNNEI. With 3 bases removed from V and 5 bases from J, the gap between germline ends came to 10 bases. The CDR3 DNA is TGTGCCAGCAGTGAGGACAGCCCGAATGAAAAACTGTTTTTT. It codes for CASSEDSPNEKLFF.

V is TRBV6-1 and J is TRBJ2-3; 7 nucleotides line up with TRBD1. The junction had 2 bases not matched to a gene; V was cut back by 6 bases and J by 2 bases. This CDR3 comprises 13 residues. Germline CDR1 and CDR2: MNHNS and SASEGT. DNA for the CDR3: TGTGCCAGCAGGGGACAGCCCACAGATACGCAGTATTTT. Residues: CASRGQPTDTQYF.

The chain combines TRBV4-1 with TRBJ2-5; 7 positions match TRBD1. Per the germline V gene, CDR1 is MGHRA and CDR2 is YSYEKL. Germline trimming cut 3 bases from V and 5 bases from J; bases unmatched to any gene: 12. The CDR3 sequence is 16 residues long. The DNA of the CDR3 is TGCGCCAGCAGCCAGCCCGGGACAGCGAATGGGGAGACCCAGTACTTC. It translates to CASSQPGTANGETQYF.

The chain carries TRBV7-9 and TRBJ1-5; 9 bases are shared with TRBD1. J lost 5 bases, V lost 5 bases, and 1 base had no gene match. This CDR3 is 13 amino acids long. Per germline, CDR1 SEHNR and CDR2 FQNEAQ (reference sequence). In nucleotides, the CDR3 is TGTGCCAGCAGCAGGACAGGGGATCAGCCCCAGCATTTT. Protein: CASSRTGDQPQHF.

This chain connects TRBV15 to TRBJ2-5; a possible D gene is TRBD2 (5 bases). V lost 5 bases and J 5 bases, leaving 12 bases between the germline ends. The length of the CDR3 is 13 residues. CDR1 and CDR2 from the germline V gene are LNHNV and YYDKDF (reference sequence). The CDR3 nucleotides read TGTGCCACCAGCGGGAGACACGGGGAGACCCAGTACTTC. It encodes CATSGRHGETQYF.

The V gene is TRBV6-5, the J gene TRBJ2-5; D unclear. CDR1 and CDR2 from the germline V gene are MNHEY and SVGAGI. Trimming shortened V by 0 bases and J by 4 bases, and 6 bases separated the two germline ends. The CDR3 loop spans 13 amino acids. The CDR3 here is CASSYSVLETQYF. The CDR3 coding sequence is TGTGCCAGCAGTTACTCCGTGTTAGAGACCCAGTACTTC.

V is TRBV5-1 and J is TRBJ2-5, with D possibly being TRBD1 (6 bases). CDR1 SGHRS and CDR2 YFSETQ come from the germline V gene. The V and J ends lost 4 bases and 0 bases respectively, with 10 bases between them. This CDR3 has 14 residues. The CDR3 DNA is TGCGCCAGCAGCGGCAGGGGAAACCAAGAGACCCAGTACTTC. Translating gives CASSGRGNQETQYF.

J is TRBJ2-5 and V is TRBV29-1; D unresolved. The CDR3 totals 14 residues. Germline V gives CDR1 SQVTM, CDR2 ANQGSEA. Trimming cost V 5 bases and J 4 bases, with 17 bases left between them. CDR3 in DNA: TGCAGCGTTTGCAGGAACCTCGTCGCAGAGACCCAGTACTTC. It is translated as CSVCRNLVAETQYF.

The chain recombines TRBV19 with TRBJ1-1; perhaps TRBD1 as D (6 bases). V was cut by 6 bases and J by 7 bases, with 18 bases left in between. The CDR3 runs 14 residues. Germline V gene lookup returns CDR1 LNHDA and CDR2 SQIVND (reference sequence). The CDR3 is CASSTGWSLGEAFF. The CDR3 bases are TGTGCCAGTAGCACAGGGTGGTCTCTCGGTGAAGCTTTCTTT.

V is TRBV5-1 and J is TRBJ1-4; 9 positions match TRBD1. Germline-derived CDR1 and CDR2 are SGHRS and YFSETQ. Trimming took 4 bases from V and 7 from J; bases not matched to a gene: 11. CDR3 length: 16 amino acids. The CDR3 protein is CASSPLPGQGSEKLFF. The CDR3 DNA reads as TGCGCCAGCAGCCCGCTTCCGGGACAGGGTAGTGAAAAACTGTTTTTT.

The chain combines TRBV4-3 with TRBJ2-5, with D possibly being TRBD2 (5 bases). The last part of the DNA fits TRBJ2-7 better; the J call may be wrong. CDR1 and CDR2 (germline): LGHNA, YSLEER. The CDR3 loop spans 14 amino acids. This CDR3 reads CASSLSRGIYEQYF. In DNA, the CDR3 is TGCGCCAGCAGCCTCTCACGGGGAATCTACGAGCAGTACTTC.

The chain links TRBV19 to TRBJ1-5, with 8 bases aligning to TRBD1. The CDR3 has 17 amino acids. CDR1 is LNHDA and CDR2 is SQIVND in the germline V gene (reference sequence). With V trimmed by 9 bases and J by 1 base, 14 bases remained unmatched. In nucleotides, the CDR3 is TGTGCCAGCCTCGGCACAGGGGGATGGGGAAGCAATCAGCCCCAGCATTTT. Protein product: CASLGTGGWGSNQPQHF.

V and J are TRBV6-5 and TRBJ2-7, with 8 bases aligning to TRBD1. Trimming removed 7 bases from V and 8 bases from J; junction bases left unmatched: 13. Germline CDR1 and CDR2: MNHEY and SVGAGI. This CDR3 spans 14 amino acids. The DNA of the CDR3 is TGTGCCAGCAAACCCGGGACAGGTGCTACGAAGCAGTACTTC. Protein: CASKPGTGATKQYF.